This passage covers 28 T cell receptor beta chains from one sample sequenced in a study of T cell responses to AZD1222 COVID-19 vaccine. This table comes from immunoSEQ multiplex PCR, and its TCRdb copy is limited to in-frame clones, with some not included. The sample consists of around 150,000 clones, about 87% of them appearing once. The sequenced sample was peripheral blood, obtained on day 0 of AZD1222 vaccination. These TCRs come from an adult in good health.

The chain couples TRBV2 to TRBJ1-6; a weak D match, TRBD1 (5 bases). CDR1 is SNHLY and CDR2 is FYNNEI in the germline V gene. The CDR3 sequence is 15 residues long. V was shortened by 2 bases and J by 9 bases, with 14 bases between the two germline ends. The CDR3 DNA follows: TGTGCCAGCAGTGAAAAGGGCACAGGCATTTCACCCCTCCACTTT. Protein: CASSEKGTGISPLHF. Complete variable domain (other parts from reference TRBV2 and TRBJ1-6): EPEVTQTPSHQVTQMGQEVILRCVPISNHLYFYWYRQILGQKVEFLVSFYNNEISEKSEIFDDQFSVERPDGSNFTLKIRSTKLEDSAMYFCASSEKGTGISPLHFGNGTRLTVT.

This clone was seen just once. The chain uses TRBV2 and TRBJ2-7; tentatively, D is TRBD2 (5 bases). Germline V CDR1 and CDR2: SNHLY, FYNNEI. This CDR3 has 13 amino acids. Trimming removed 2 bases at V and 4 bases at J, with 9 bases between. The CDR3 spells CASSERGQYEQYF. CDR3 bases: TGTGCCAGCAGTGAACGAGGGCAGTACGAGCAGTACTTC. Combining the CDR3 with reference TRBV2 and TRBJ2-7 gives the whole variable domain EPEVTQTPSHQVTQMGQEVILRCVPISNHLYFYWYRQILGQKVEFLVSFYNNEISEKSEIFDDQFSVERPDGSNFTLKIRSTKLEDSAMYFCASSERGQYEQYFGPGTRLTVT.

The CDR3 DNA reads as TGTGCCAGCAGCAAGTACCTTGACAGGGTACGCGGTGGCTACACCTTC. This gives the protein CASSKYLDRVRGGYTF. The chain has TRBV21-1 and TRBJ1-2; whether TRBD1, the table's D call, matches the DNA was not checked. TRBV21-1 is flagged as a pseudogene. The CDR3 sequence is 16 residues long.

The chain carries TRBV30 and TRBJ2-4; TRBD1 might be the D (5 bases). V lost 5 bases to trimming and J lost 2 bases, with 16 bases between them. Germline V gene sequence: CDR1 GTSNPN, CDR2 SVGIG (reference sequence). The CDR3 totals 15 residues. CDR3 amino acids: CAWGRGPLTKNIQYF. The CDR3, as DNA: TGTGCCTGGGGAAGGGGCCCTTTGACCAAAAACATTCAGTACTTC.

The rearrangement links TRBV27 to TRBJ2-7; TRBD1 matches at 9 bases. After removal of 1 base from V and 0 bases from J, the junction contained 10 bases not matched to a gene. The CDR3 sequence is 18 residues long. From germline, CDR1 is MNHEY and CDR2 SMNVEV (reference sequence). CDR3 nucleotide sequence: TGTGCCAGCAGTTTATTACCGGGACAGGGAAGGAGCTCCTACGAGCAGTACTTC. As protein: CASSLLPGQGRSSYEQYF.

The gene calls are TRBV5-1 and TRBJ1-1; 10 bases align to TRBD1. CDR3 length: 13 residues. V shed 3 bases, J shed 7 bases, and the junction held 3 bases outside the gene matches. Germline lookup yields CDR1 SGHRS and CDR2 YFSETQ. CDR3 sequence: CASSWGDRGEAFF. Here the CDR3 DNA reads TGCGCCAGCAGCTGGGGGGACAGGGGTGAAGCTTTCTTT.

The CDR3: CASSYRNSPLHF. DNA for the CDR3: TGTGCCAGCAGTTACCGGAATTCACCCCTCCACTTT. V is TRBV6-2 or TRBV6-3 and J is TRBJ1-6; D is unresolved. V was pared by 2 bases and J by 7 bases, with 3 bases between. The length of the CDR3 is 12 residues. Germline assignment: CDR1 MNHEY and CDR2 SVGEGT.

This chain connects TRBV4-3 to TRBJ2-2; D unresolved. This CDR3 spans 14 amino acids. Trimming pared 0 bases from V and 3 bases from J, leaving 5 bases between. The V gene's germline CDR1 is LGHNA and CDR2 YSLEER. This CDR3 reads CASSQEGHTGELFF. In DNA, the CDR3 is TGCGCCAGCAGCCAAGAAGGTCACACCGGGGAGCTGTTTTTT.

V gene TRBV7-9 combines with J gene TRBJ2-1, with 10 bases identical to TRBD2. The CDR3 is 15 amino acids. V shed 5 bases and J 4 bases; nucleotides not matched to a gene: 5. In germline, CDR1 is SEHNR, CDR2 FQNEAQ (reference sequence). The CDR3: CASSALAGQYNEQFF. The DNA for the CDR3 is TGTGCCAGCAGCGCACTAGCGGGGCAATACAATGAGCAGTTCTTC.

This rearrangement joins TRBV2 to TRBJ2-5; TRBD1 might be the D (6 bases). Germline V gene lookup returns CDR1 SNHLY and CDR2 FYNNEI. V was clipped by 8 bases and J by 2 bases, with 18 bases between them. The CDR3 totals 15 residues. The chain's CDR3 is CASPLLIGQQETQYF. CDR3 DNA sequence: TGTGCCAGCCCTCTCTTAATTGGACAGCAAGAGACCCAGTACTTC. The whole variable domain, remainder taken from reference TRBV2 and TRBJ2-5, is EPEVTQTPSHQVTQMGQEVILRCVPISNHLYFYWYRQILGQKVEFLVSFYNNEISEKSEIFDDQFSVERPDGSNFTLKIRSTKLEDSAMYFCASPLLIGQQETQYFGPGTRLLVL.

The chain carries TRBV9 and TRBJ2-2, with 7 bases fitting TRBD2. The V gene's germline CDR1 is SGDLS and CDR2 YYNGEE. The ends lost 2 bases at V and 4 bases at J; junction bases unmatched: 2. The CDR3 length is 14 residues. In DNA, the CDR3 is TGTGCCAGCAGCGTCGGCGGGAGCACCGGGGAGCTGTTTTTT. Its protein is CASSVGGSTGELFF. Full variable domain (outside the CDR3, taken from reference TRBV9 and TRBJ2-2): DSGVTQTPKHLITATGQRVTLRCSPRSGDLSVYWYQQSLDQGLQFLIQYYNGEERAKGNILERFSAQQFPDLHSELNLSSLELGDSALYFCASSVGGSTGELFFGEGSRLTVL.

The V gene is TRBV6-5, the J gene TRBJ2-3; the D is unclear. CDR1 is MNHEY and CDR2 is SVGAGI in the germline V gene. V shed 5 bases and J shed 6 bases, with 12 bases lying between them. CDR3 length: 13 residues. In DNA form, the CDR3 reads TGTGCCAGCAGTCCCCGATGGCAGGATACGCAGTATTTT. Its protein product is CASSPRWQDTQYF.

This chain connects TRBV29-1 to TRBJ2-1; 8 nucleotides line up with TRBD1. Trimming at V came to 7 bases and at J to 7 bases, leaving 6 bases not matched to a gene. Germline V lookup: CDR1 SQVTM, CDR2 ANQGSEA. This CDR3 has 12 amino acids. The CDR3 sequence is CSGRQGSNEQFF. CDR3 nucleotide sequence: TGCAGCGGTAGACAGGGGTCTAATGAGCAGTTCTTC.

The CDR3 protein is CASSPGLAGAAYEQYF. DNA for the CDR3: TGTGCCAGTAGTCCAGGACTAGCGGGGGCAGCCTACGAGCAGTACTTC. V usage is TRBV19 and J usage is TRBJ2-7; 13 bases are a match to TRBD2. CDR3 size: 16 residues. Germline values: CDR1 LNHDA, CDR2 SQIVND (reference sequence). With 5 bases clipped from V and 2 bases from J, the junction kept 6 bases outside the gene matches.

The chain joins TRBV5-1 to TRBJ2-5, with a possible D match to TRBD1 (6 bases). The germline gives CDR1 SGHRS, CDR2 YFSETQ. Trimming took 0 bases from V and 1 from J, leaving 10 bases between them. This CDR3 has 15 residues. CDR3 loop: CASSLDGQIQETQYF. CDR3 coding DNA: TGCGCCAGCAGCTTGGATGGACAGATCCAAGAGACCCAGTACTTC. Full variable domain (rest looked up from reference TRBV5-1 and TRBJ2-5): KAGVTQTPRYLIKTRGQQVTLSCSPISGHRSVSWYQQTPGQGLQFLFEYFSETQRNKGNFPGRFSGRQFSNSRSEMNVSTLELGDSALYLCASSLDGQIQETQYFGPGTRLLVL.

This clone showed up just once. The rearrangement links TRBV12-3 or TRBV12-4 to TRBJ2-1; no reliable D call. The CDR3 spans 12 residues. Trimming stripped 0 bases from V and 10 bases from J, with 7 bases between. The CDR3 bases are TGTGCCAGCAGTTTAGCGGGTATCGAGCAGTTCTTC. Translating gives CASSLAGIEQFF.

V usage is TRBV27 and J usage is TRBJ2-1; D remains unclear. V lost 2 bases and J lost 4, with 9 bases in between. Germline V gene data show CDR1 as MNHEY and CDR2 as SMNVEV (reference sequence). This CDR3 has 14 residues. CDR3 bases: TGTGCCAGCAGTTTAACCTTCCCGTACAATGAGCAGTTCTTC. Amino acids: CASSLTFPYNEQFF.

V gene TRBV19 combines with J gene TRBJ1-5; a possible D gene is TRBD1 (6 bases). The ends were cut back, 7 bases at V and 5 bases at J, with 18 bases in the middle. The CDR3 runs to 15 residues. Looked up from germline, CDR1 is LNHDA and CDR2 is SQIVND (reference sequence). The CDR3 DNA reads as TGTGCCAGTACCCTCGAAGGGGGAGCCGATCAGCCCCAGCATTTT. Amino acids: CASTLEGGADQPQHF.

This chain connects TRBV7-9 to TRBJ1-4; D might be TRBD1 (5 bases). Per germline, CDR1 SEHNR and CDR2 FQNEAQ (reference sequence). Trimming removed 2 bases at V and 1 base at J, with 11 bases between. CDR3 length: 16 amino acids. CDR3 loop: CASSLQGSGTNEKLFF. CDR3 DNA: TGTGCCAGCAGCTTACAGGGTAGCGGAACTAATGAAAAACTGTTTTTT.

The chain combines TRBV9 with TRBJ2-1; 7 bases line up with TRBD2. The CDR3 is made up of 16 amino acids. CDR1 is SGDLS and CDR2 is YYNGEE in the germline V gene. Unmatched junction bases numbered 16, after V lost 4 bases and J lost 9 bases. The CDR3 sequence: CASSQSGVSLVGEQFF. CDR3 nucleotide sequence: TGTGCCAGCAGCCAAAGCGGGGTGTCTTTAGTGGGTGAGCAGTTCTTC.

The chain uses TRBV28 and TRBJ2-7; 8 nucleotides align to TRBD2. Germline loops: CDR1 MDHEN, CDR2 SYDVKM. The CDR3 has 13 residues. V shed 10 bases and J 2 bases; nucleotides not matched to a gene: 7. CDR3 loop: CATQREIPYEQYF. DNA for the CDR3: TGTGCCACCCAGCGGGAGATTCCCTACGAGCAGTACTTC. Full variable domain (outside the CDR3, taken from reference TRBV28 and TRBJ2-7): DVKVTQSSRYLVKRTGEKVFLECVQDMDHENMFWYRQDPGLGLRLIYFSYDVKMKEKGDIPEGYSVSREKKERFSLILESASTNQTSMYLCATQREIPYEQYFGPGTRLTVT.

The chain uses TRBV19 and TRBJ1-1, with D uncertain. Trimming removed 6 bases at V and 5 bases at J, with 13 bases between. This CDR3 is 13 amino acids long. Germline CDR1 LNHDA, CDR2 SQIVND (reference sequence). CDR3 nucleotide sequence: TGTGCCAGTAGGCCGGGTACGGTGACTGAAGCTTTCTTT. Amino acids: CASRPGTVTEAFF.

The CDR3 DNA sequence: TGTGCCAGCAACGGTCTAGCACATGGCTACACCTTC. Translated: CASNGLAHGYTF. The genes are TRBV28 and TRBJ1-2, with no clear D. This CDR3 comprises 12 residues. Germline loops: CDR1 MDHEN, CDR2 SYDVKM. V was trimmed by 7 bases and J by 6 bases, leaving 12 bases between them.

The rearrangement uses TRBV4-2 and TRBJ2-7; 15 nucleotides agree with TRBD2. This CDR3 region has 17 residues. The trim removed 3 bases at V and 3 bases at J, leaving 6 bases unmatched. The germline CDR1 and CDR2 sequences are LGHNA and YNFKEQ. Here the CDR3 reads CASSHGLAGGGNYEQYF. DNA for the CDR3: TGTGCCAGCAGCCACGGACTAGCGGGGGGGGGCAACTACGAGCAGTACTTC.

The genes are TRBV4-1 and TRBJ1-4, with TRBD1 identical over 8 bases. Germline CDR1 MGHRA, CDR2 YSYEKL. J was trimmed by 3 bases and V by 0 bases; bases with no gene match: 3. CDR3 size: 16 residues. This CDR3 is CASSQESTGANEKLFF. CDR3 nucleotide sequence: TGCGCCAGCAGCCAAGAATCGACAGGGGCTAATGAAAAACTGTTTTTT.

V and J are TRBV11-2 and TRBJ2-5; no reliable D call. This CDR3 is 12 amino acids long. CDR1 and CDR2 (germline): SGHAT, FQNNGV. V gave up 5 bases and J gave up 5 bases, with 9 bases separating them. Written as DNA, the CDR3 is TGTGCCAGCAGCCCTACCCGGGAGACCCAGTACTTC. Its translation: CASSPTRETQYF.

This clone was picked up one time. The chain combines TRBV18 with TRBJ1-5; D unclear. In germline, CDR1 is KGHSH, CDR2 LQKENI. Trimming left V 5 bases short and J 4 bases short, with 12 bases between. This CDR3 has 14 residues. The DNA for the CDR3 is TGTGCCAGCTCAAACGAAGGTGGGAATCAGCCCCAGCATTTT. Translated: CASSNEGGNQPQHF.

V gene TRBV27 combines with J gene TRBJ2-7; D ambiguous. V lost 5 bases and J 1 base, leaving 12 bases between the germline ends. This CDR3 region has 14 residues. Germline lookup yields CDR1 MNHEY and CDR2 SMNVEV (reference sequence). This chain's CDR3 is CASSPAGPSYEQYF. In DNA form, the CDR3 reads TGTGCCAGCAGTCCCGCCGGGCCATCCTACGAGCAGTACTTC.